Sequencing of this T cell receptor beta chain was carried out in a study of cytomegalovirus exposure and HLA in healthy donors. PCR used 60 Vbeta primers and 13 Jbeta primers. The repertoire was sequenced with immunoSEQ multiplex PCR; TCRdb's copy has only in-frame clones and lacks some. This sample's table has about 120,000 clones. Study findings and constraints: Upon later analysis, HLA-associated TCR beta chains proved more clonally expanded than other, equally common chains. Across donors, sequencing depth was assumed by presence/absence analyses to be roughly uniform.

A remark on this clone: Its target is unknown.

The sample taken for sequencing was PBMCs. The source is a man aged 30 to 45 in good health and CMV-seronegative.

For the CDR3, the DNA is TGTGCCACCGATGACCGGACAGGGGGCGATAGCACTGAAGCTTTCTTT. Encoded protein: CATDDRTGGDSTEAFF. This chain joins TRBV10-3 and TRBJ1-1; 11 positions match TRBD1. The CDR3 spans 16 residues. The germline V gene has CDR1 ENHRY and CDR2 SYGVKD. V lost 10 bases and J lost 4; bases outside the gene matches: 14.